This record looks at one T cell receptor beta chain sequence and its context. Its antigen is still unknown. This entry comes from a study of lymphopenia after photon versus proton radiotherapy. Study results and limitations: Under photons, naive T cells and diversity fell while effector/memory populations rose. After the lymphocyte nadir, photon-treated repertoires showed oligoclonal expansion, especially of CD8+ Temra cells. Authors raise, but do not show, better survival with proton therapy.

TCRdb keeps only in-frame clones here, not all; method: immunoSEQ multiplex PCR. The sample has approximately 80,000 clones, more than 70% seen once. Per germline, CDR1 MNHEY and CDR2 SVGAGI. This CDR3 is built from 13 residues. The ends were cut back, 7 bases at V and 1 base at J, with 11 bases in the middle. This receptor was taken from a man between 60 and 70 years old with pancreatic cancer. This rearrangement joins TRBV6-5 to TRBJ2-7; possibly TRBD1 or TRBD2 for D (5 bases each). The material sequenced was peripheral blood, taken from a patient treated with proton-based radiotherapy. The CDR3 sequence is CASTGAPSYEQYF. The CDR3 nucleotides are TGTGCCAGCACCGGGGCCCCATCCTACGAGCAGTACTTC.